One T cell receptor beta chain is described in this entry. This record belongs to a study of blood T cell repertoires in COVID-19. Study context: The samples span acute and convalescent COVID-19 from the United States, Italy and Spain. PBMCs, B-cell-depleted T cells, or T cells provided the cDNA or gDNA that made up the material.

Germline V gene sequence: CDR1 MNHNS, CDR2 SASEGT. This CDR3 contains 15 residues. V lost 3 bases, J lost 1 base, and 10 bases lay in between. Authors' processing steps: Estimation of nucleated cell counts relied on the amplification of reference gene primers. Here immunoSEQ multiplex PCR was the method, and the copy in TCRdb shows in-frame clones only, minus some. V, J and clone size were drawn from that table, and D and trimming were deduced from the DNA. Of about 100,000 clones in the sample, roughly 90% are singletons; the top ten hold about 1.8%. The chain uses TRBV6-1 and TRBJ1-3; the D gene is possibly TRBD1 (6 bases). The sample comprised peripheral blood. The origin of this receptor is a man at least 80 years old with acute or convalescent COVID-19. The DNA for the CDR3 is TGTGCCAGCAGTGACGACAGGTTATCTGGAAACACCATATATTTT. Translated: CASSDDRLSGNTIYF.